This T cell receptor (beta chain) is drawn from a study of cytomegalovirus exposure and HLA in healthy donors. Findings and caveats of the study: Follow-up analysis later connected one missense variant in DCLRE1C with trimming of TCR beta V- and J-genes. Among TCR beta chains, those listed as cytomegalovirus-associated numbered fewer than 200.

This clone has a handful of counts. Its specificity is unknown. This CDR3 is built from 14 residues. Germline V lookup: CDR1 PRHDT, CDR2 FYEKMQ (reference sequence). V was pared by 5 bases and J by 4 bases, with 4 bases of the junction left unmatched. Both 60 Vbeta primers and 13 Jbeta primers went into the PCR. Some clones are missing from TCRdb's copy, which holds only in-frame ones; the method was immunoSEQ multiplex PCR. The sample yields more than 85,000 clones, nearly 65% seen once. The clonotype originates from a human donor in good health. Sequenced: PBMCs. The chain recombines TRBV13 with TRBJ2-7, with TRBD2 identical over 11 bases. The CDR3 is CASSPGTSGYEQYF. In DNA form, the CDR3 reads TGTGCCAGCAGCCCCGGGACTAGCGGATACGAGCAGTACTTC.